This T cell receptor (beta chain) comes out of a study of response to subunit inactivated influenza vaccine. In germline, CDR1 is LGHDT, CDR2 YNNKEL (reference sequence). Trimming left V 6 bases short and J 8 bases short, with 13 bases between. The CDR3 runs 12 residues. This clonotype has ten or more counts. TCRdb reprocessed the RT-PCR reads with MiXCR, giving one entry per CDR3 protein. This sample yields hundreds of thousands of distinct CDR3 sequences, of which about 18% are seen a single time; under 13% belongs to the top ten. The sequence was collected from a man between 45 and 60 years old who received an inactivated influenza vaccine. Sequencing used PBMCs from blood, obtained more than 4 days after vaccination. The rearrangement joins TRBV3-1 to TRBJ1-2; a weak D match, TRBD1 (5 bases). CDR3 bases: TGTGCCAGCAGTCGCCAGGGTGGCGGCTACACCTTC. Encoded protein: CASSRQGGGYTF.